A selection of T cell receptor beta chains follows, all from one sample in a study of shared clonotypes between healthy human individuals. Assay used: immunoSEQ multiplex PCR; TCRdb lists only in-frame clones, some missing. The sample has 2 million to 2.5 million clones; 85% to 95% are singletons. Sequenced input: naive CD4+ T cells from PBMCs. The source of these receptors is a young man in good health. Some clones in this sample may be carry-over from other donors' samples. Each CDR3 is given with its conserved first and last residue. The D gene is left open where the match is weak. Not every row has a clone size; where given, it reads once, few, many or a size class.

CDR3: CASSDPGQGATETQYF; DNA: TGTGCCAGCAGTGATCCGGGACAGGGGGCTACGGAGACCCAGTACTTC; V: TRBV28; length: 16; J: TRBJ2-5; size: NA; D: TRBD1
CDR3: CASSLGLAGLDTQYF; DNA: TGTGCCAGCAGCTTAGGGTTGGCGGGACTAGATACGCAGTATTTT; V: TRBV11-2; length: 15; J: TRBJ2-3; size: NA; D: NA
CDR3: CASSESQGRETQYF; DNA: TGTGCCAGCAGTGAATCACAGGGTAGAGAGACCCAGTACTTC; V: TRBV6-1; length: 14; J: TRBJ2-5; size: NA; D: NA
CDR3: CASSPGGGGSGEKLFF; DNA: TGTGCCAGCAGCCCCGGGGGGGGCGGAAGTGGTGAAAAACTGTTTTTT; V: TRBV28; length: 16; J: TRBJ1-4; size: NA; D: NA
CDR3: CAWSEGMNTEAFF; DNA: TGTGCCTGGAGCGAGGGGATGAACACTGAAGCTTTCTTT; V: TRBV30; length: 13; J: TRBJ1-1; size: few; D: NA
CDR3: CASSFRGNYGYTF; DNA: TGTGCCAGCAGTTTCAGGGGCAACTATGGCTACACCTTC; V: TRBV27; length: 13; J: TRBJ1-2; size: few; D: NA
CDR3: CASKGGLGPQETQYF; DNA: TGTGCCAGCAAGGGAGGATTGGGGCCCCAAGAGACCCAGTACTTC; V: TRBV2; length: 15; J: TRBJ2-5; size: NA; D: NA
CDR3: CASSERIRTSSYSTNEQFF; DNA: TGTGCCAGCAGCGAAAGGATCCGGACTAGCTCGTACAGTACAAATGAGCAGTTCTTC; V: TRBV21-1; length: 19; J: TRBJ2-1; size: NA; D: NA
CDR3: CASSPPFGTGDWDQPQHF; DNA: TGTGCCAGCAGTCCCCCTTTCGGGACAGGGGACTGGGATCAGCCCCAGCATTTT; V: TRBV2; length: 18; J: TRBJ1-5; size: few; D: TRBD1
CDR3: CASSLGPAGGKNF; DNA: TGCGCCAGCAGCTTGGGGCCGGCAGGCGGTAAGAACTTC; V: TRBV5-1; length: 13; J: TRBJ2-7; size: NA; D: NA
CDR3: CASSKQTGSNTEAFF; DNA: TGTGCCAGTAGCAAACAGACAGGCTCTAACACTGAAGCTTTCTTT; V: TRBV19; length: 15; J: TRBJ1-1; size: NA; D: NA
CDR3: CASSIWDTGFNQPQHF; DNA: TGTGCCAGTAGTATCTGGGACACTGGGTTCAATCAGCCCCAGCATTTT; V: TRBV19; length: 16; J: TRBJ1-5; size: NA; D: NA
CDR3: CASSPTGVYNEQFF; DNA: TGTGCCAGCAGCCCTACAGGAGTCTACAATGAGCAGTTCTTC; V: TRBV7-3; length: 14; J: TRBJ2-1; size: NA; D: NA
CDR3: CASSFNGLARGTDTQYF; DNA: TGCGCCAGCAGCTTCAACGGACTAGCCCGAGGGACAGATACGCAGTATTTT; V: TRBV5-1; length: 17; J: TRBJ2-3; size: NA; D: TRBD2
CDR3: CASRQDPTNEKLFF; DNA: TGCGCCAGCAGGCAGGACCCAACTAATGAAAAACTGTTTTTT; V: TRBV5-1; length: 14; J: TRBJ1-4; size: NA; D: NA
CDR3: CASSPQGAAYEQYF; DNA: TGTGCCAGCAGTCCCCAGGGGGCTGCCTACGAGCAGTACTTC; V: TRBV28; length: 14; J: TRBJ2-7; size: NA; D: TRBD1
CDR3: CASSLNRGYEQYF; DNA: TGTGCCAGCAGCTTGAACAGGGGCTACGAGCAGTACTTC; V: TRBV5-6; length: 13; J: TRBJ2-7; size: NA; D: TRBD1
CDR3: CASSLSGANEKLFF; DNA: TGTGCCAGCAGCCTTTCGGGAGCTAATGAAAAACTGTTTTTT; V: TRBV4-2; length: 14; J: TRBJ1-4; size: few; D: NA
CDR3: CASSYRESAYARGVYGYTF; DNA: TGTGCCAGCAGCTACAGAGAAAGTGCATACGCCCGAGGAGTGTATGGCTACACCTTC; V: TRBV7-9; length: 19; J: TRBJ1-2; size: NA; D: NA
CDR3: CARNDRASGNGYTF; DNA: TGTGCCAGGAACGACAGGGCCTCCGGGAATGGCTACACCTTC; V: TRBV21-1; length: 14; J: TRBJ1-2; size: NA; D: NA
CDR3: CASSSGGYRGRFYEQYF; DNA: TGTGCCAGCAGCTCCGGGGGGTACAGGGGGCGTTTCTACGAGCAGTACTTC; V: TRBV11-2; length: 17; J: TRBJ2-7; size: NA; D: TRBD1
CDR3: CASSPQNQPQHF; DNA: TGTGCCAGTAGCCCCCAAAATCAGCCCCAGCATTTT; V: TRBV19; length: 12; J: TRBJ1-5; size: once; D: NA
CDR3: CASSPRTGPLYNEQFF; DNA: TGTGCCAGCTCACCACGGACAGGACCCTTATACAATGAGCAGTTCTTC; V: TRBV18; length: 16; J: TRBJ2-1; size: NA; D: TRBD1
CDR3: CASSSDNQETQYF; DNA: TGCGCCAGCAGCTCGGACAATCAAGAGACCCAGTACTTC; V: TRBV5-1; length: 13; J: TRBJ2-5; size: NA; D: NA
CDR3: CACGSYNEQFF; DNA: TGTGCCTGTGGGTCCTACAATGAGCAGTTCTTC; V: TRBV30; length: 11; J: TRBJ2-1; size: NA; D: NA
CDR3: CASSFLSSQGITDTQYF; DNA: TGTGCCAGCAGTTTTTTATCGTCACAGGGTATAACAGATACGCAGTATTTT; V: TRBV28; length: 17; J: TRBJ2-3; size: NA; D: NA
CDR3: CASSSDRWGNTIYF; DNA: TGTGCCAGCTCCTCGGACAGATGGGGAAACACCATATATTTT; V: TRBV18; length: 14; J: TRBJ1-3; size: NA; D: NA
CDR3: CASSLVPSTDTQYF; DNA: TGCGCCAGCAGCTTGGTTCCGAGCACAGATACGCAGTATTTT; V: TRBV5-1; length: 14; J: TRBJ2-3; size: NA; D: NA
CDR3: CASSLWAKSWDTQYF; DNA: TGTGCCAGCAGCTTATGGGCCAAAAGTTGGGATACGCAGTATTTT; V: TRBV7-2; length: 15; J: TRBJ2-3; size: NA; D: NA